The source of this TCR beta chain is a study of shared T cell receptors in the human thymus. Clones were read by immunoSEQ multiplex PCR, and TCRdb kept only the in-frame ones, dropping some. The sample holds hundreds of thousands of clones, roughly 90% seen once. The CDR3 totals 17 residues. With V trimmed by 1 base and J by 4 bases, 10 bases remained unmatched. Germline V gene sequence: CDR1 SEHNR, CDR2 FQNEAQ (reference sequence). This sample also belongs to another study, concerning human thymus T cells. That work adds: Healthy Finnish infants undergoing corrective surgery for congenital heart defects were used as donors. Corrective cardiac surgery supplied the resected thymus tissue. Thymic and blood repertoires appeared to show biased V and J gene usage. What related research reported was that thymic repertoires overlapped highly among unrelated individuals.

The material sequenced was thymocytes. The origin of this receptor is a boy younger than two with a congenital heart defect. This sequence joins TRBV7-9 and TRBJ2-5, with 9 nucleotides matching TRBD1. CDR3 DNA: TGTGCCAGCAGCTTAGGGCAAACAGGGGGCGCCTTAGAGACCCAGTACTTC. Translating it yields CASSLGQTGGALETQYF.